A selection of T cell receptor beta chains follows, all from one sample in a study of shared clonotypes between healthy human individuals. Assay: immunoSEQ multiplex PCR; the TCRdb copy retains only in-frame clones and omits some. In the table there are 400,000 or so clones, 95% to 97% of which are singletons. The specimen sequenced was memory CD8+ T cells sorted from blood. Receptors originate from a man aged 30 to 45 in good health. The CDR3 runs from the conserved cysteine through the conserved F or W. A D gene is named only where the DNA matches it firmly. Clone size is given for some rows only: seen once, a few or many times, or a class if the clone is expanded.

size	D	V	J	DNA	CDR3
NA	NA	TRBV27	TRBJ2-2	TGTGCCAGCAGTTTAATCGGGAGAGGAGCCGGGGAGCTGTTTTTT	CASSLIGRGAGELFF
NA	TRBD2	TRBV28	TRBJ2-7	TGTGCCAGCAGGAGTACCAGCGGGAGTCTAGGCTACGAGCAGTACTTC	CASRSTSGSLGYEQYF
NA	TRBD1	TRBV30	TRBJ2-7	TGTGCCTTTATCCCCGGGACAGGGCCCTACGAGCAGTACTTC	CAFIPGTGPYEQYF
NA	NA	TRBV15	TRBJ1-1	TGTGCCACCAGCAGGGGCAGGGTCTCCATGAACACTGAAGCTTTCTTT	CATSRGRVSMNTEAFF
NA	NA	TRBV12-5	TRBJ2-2	TGTGCTAGTGGTTTGGTAGGGACAAACACCGGGGAGCTGTTTTTT	CASGLVGTNTGELFF
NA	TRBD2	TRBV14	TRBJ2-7	TGTGCCAGCAGCGTCGCCGGGACTAGCGGAGAAACCTACGAGCAGTACTTC	CASSVAGTSGETYEQYF
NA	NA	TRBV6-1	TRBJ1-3	TGTGCCAGCAGTTGGGGTGGCTCTGGAAACACCATATATTTT	CASSWGGSGNTIYF
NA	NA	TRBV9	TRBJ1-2	TGTGCCAGCAGCGATGGGCCAGGGAGGGGTACTAACTATGGCTACACCTTC	CASSDGPGRGTNYGYTF
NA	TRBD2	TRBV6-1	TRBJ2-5	TGTGCCACAAGACTAGCGGGAGGATCCTGGGAGACCCAGTACTTC	CATRLAGGSWETQYF
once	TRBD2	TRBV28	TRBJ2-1	TGTGCCAGCAGTTGGGGTAGCGGGAGGGCCAATGAGCAGTTCTTC	CASSWGSGRANEQFF
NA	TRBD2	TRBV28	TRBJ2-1	TGTGCCAGCAGTTTATGGCTAGCGGGAGTCCTCTACAATGAGCAGTTCTTC	CASSLWLAGVLYNEQFF
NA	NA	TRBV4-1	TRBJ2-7	TGCGCCAGCAGCCAAGTACTAGCAAAAATGAGGGACGAGCAGTACTTC	CASSQVLAKMRDEQYF
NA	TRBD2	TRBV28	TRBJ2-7	TGTGCCAGCAGTTTTTTCGTGGTAGCGGGAGTGGGGGAGCAGTACTTC	CASSFFVVAGVGEQYF
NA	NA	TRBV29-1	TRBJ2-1	TGCAGCGTTTGCTGGACTACCTACAATGAGCAGTTCTTC	CSVCWTTYNEQFF
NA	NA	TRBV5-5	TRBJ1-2	TGTGCCAGCAGCTTGGCCGTTGCTTTGGGGGGCTACACCTTC	CASSLAVALGGYTF
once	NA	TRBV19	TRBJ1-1	TGTGCCAGTAGTATGGGCAGGGATGGCACTGAAGCTTTCTTT	CASSMGRDGTEAFF
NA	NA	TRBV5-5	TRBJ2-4	TGTGCCAGCAGCTTTCGGACCGAAGCTTTGGCCAAAAACATTCAGTACTTC	CASSFRTEALAKNIQYF
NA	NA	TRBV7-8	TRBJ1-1	TGTGCCAGCAGCTTGCCCAGGGGAGGGGACACTGAAGCTTTCTTT	CASSLPRGGDTEAFF
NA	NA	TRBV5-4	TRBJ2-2	TGTGCCAGCACAGATCCTCTCACCGGGGAGCTGTTTTTT	CASTDPLTGELFF
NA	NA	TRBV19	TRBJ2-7	TGTGCCAGTAGTATTCCAGGCTCCTACGAGCAGTACTTC	CASSIPGSYEQYF